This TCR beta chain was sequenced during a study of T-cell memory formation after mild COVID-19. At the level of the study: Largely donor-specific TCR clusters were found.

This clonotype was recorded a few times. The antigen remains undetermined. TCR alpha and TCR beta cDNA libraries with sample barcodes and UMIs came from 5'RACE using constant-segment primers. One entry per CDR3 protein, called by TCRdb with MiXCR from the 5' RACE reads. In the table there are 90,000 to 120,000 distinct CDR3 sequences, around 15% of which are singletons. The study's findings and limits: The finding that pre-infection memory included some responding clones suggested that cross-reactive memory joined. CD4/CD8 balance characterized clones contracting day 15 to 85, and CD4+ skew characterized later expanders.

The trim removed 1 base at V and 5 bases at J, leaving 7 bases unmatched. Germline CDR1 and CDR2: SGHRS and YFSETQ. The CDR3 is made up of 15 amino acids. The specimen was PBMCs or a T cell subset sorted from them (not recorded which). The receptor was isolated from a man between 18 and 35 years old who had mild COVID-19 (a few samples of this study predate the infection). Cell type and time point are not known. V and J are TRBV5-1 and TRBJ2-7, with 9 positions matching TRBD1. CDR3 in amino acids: CASSLQGQGGNEQYF. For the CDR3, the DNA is TGCGCCAGCAGCTTGCAGGGACAGGGTGGGAACGAGCAGTACTTC.